Following are 25 T cell receptor beta chains from one sample sequenced in a study of regulatory T cells in long-lasting Graves disease. Time point: newly diagnosed GD, antithyroid drugs for less than 3 months. TCR sequences were obtained from RNA taken from PBMCs. The TCR beta library used iRepertoire HTBI primers with Arm-PCR amplification of CDR3. TCRdb redid the calling of the multiplex PCR reads with MiXCR, one entry per CDR3 protein. The profile shows hundreds of thousands of distinct CDR3 sequences, 13% of them singletons. The data were also submitted as part of a second study, on T cells in Graves' hyperthyroidism and ophthalmopathy.

Sequencing used peripheral blood mononuclear cells (PBMCs), obtained at new diagnosis, from a patient treated with antithyroid drugs. These TCRs come from a man aged 30 to 45 with Graves disease.

This clonotype has more than one count but fewer than ten. V and J are TRBV20-1 and TRBJ1-6; D possibly corresponds to TRBD1 (6 bases). The V end lost 3 bases, the J end lost 4 bases, and 13 bases lay between the germline ends. This CDR3 is 15 amino acids long. Germline CDR1 is DFQATT and CDR2 is SNEGSKA (reference sequence). The CDR3 region is CSASQGKGYNSPLHF. The CDR3, as DNA: TGCAGTGCTAGTCAGGGGAAGGGGTATAATTCACCCCTCCACTTT.

This clonotype was observed many times. The V call is TRBV4-2, the J call TRBJ2-2; TRBD2 aligns across 9 bases. Losses at the gene ends were 1 base for V and 6 bases for J; bases not matched to a gene: 6. Germline V gene data show CDR1 as LGHNA and CDR2 as YNFKEQ. The CDR3 length is 16 residues. The CDR3 loop is CASSQGSLAGAGELFF. The CDR3 DNA follows: TGTGCCAGCAGCCAAGGATCCTTAGCGGGGGCCGGGGAGCTGTTTTTT.

This clonotype has a handful of counts. V is TRBV27 and J is TRBJ2-1; 7 bases are a match to TRBD1. The V and J ends lost 2 bases and 2 bases, in that order; junction bases with no gene match: 3. This CDR3 contains 15 residues. The germline CDR1 and CDR2 sequences are MNHEY and SMNVEV (reference sequence). The CDR3 sequence is CASSLGDRTYNEQFF. The CDR3 DNA is TGTGCCAGCAGTTTAGGGGACAGAACCTACAATGAGCAGTTCTTC.

This clonotype appeared many times. This chain joins TRBV5-1 and TRBJ2-7; D remains ambiguous. The germline V gene has CDR1 SGHRS and CDR2 YFSETQ. CDR3 length: 14 amino acids. The V end lost 4 bases, the J end lost 2 bases, and 13 bases lay between the germline ends. The CDR3 reads CASSGSRFTYEQYF. The CDR3 DNA is TGCGCCAGCAGCGGCTCCCGGTTTACCTACGAGCAGTACTTC.

This clonotype was counted at least ten times. This chain uses TRBV18 with TRBJ2-2, with D perhaps matching TRBD1 (5 bases). The CDR3 length is 15 residues. Germline CDR1 is KGHSH and CDR2 is LQKENI. Trimming removed 1 base from V and 4 bases from J, with 10 bases in between. CDR3 in DNA: TGTGCCAGCTCACCACAGCAGGGATGCACCGGGGAGCTGTTTTTT. It yields the protein CASSPQQGCTGELFF.

Details on this clonotype: A much larger clone lies a single base off, so this may be a read error. Lacking the conserved final phenylalanine or tryptophan, this CDR3 likely reflects a read error. This chain connects TRBV7-2 to TRBJ2-7, with 10 bases aligning to TRBD2. Trimming took 3 bases from V and 1 from J; bases not matched to a gene: 12. CDR3 length: 18 residues. Per germline, CDR1 SGHTA and CDR2 FQGNSA. The CDR3 sequence: CASSLSLELAGLSYEQYY. CDR3 nucleotide sequence: TGTGCCAGCAGCTTGAGCCTGGAACTAGCGGGACTATCCTACGAGCAGTACTAC.

This clonotype was observed many times. The chain joins TRBV12-3 or TRBV12-4 to TRBJ2-7, with D tentatively TRBD2 (6 bases). The CDR3 runs 14 residues. Trimming shortened V by 2 bases and J by 7 bases, and 15 bases separated the two germline ends. In nucleotides, the CDR3 is TGTGCCAGCAGTTTAACTAGCCCCCCATGGGAGCAGTACTTC. Translated: CASSLTSPPWEQYF.

The chain combines TRBV20-1 with TRBJ2-5; 8 nucleotides match TRBD2. The CDR3 covers 17 residues. Germline lookup yields CDR1 DFQATT and CDR2 SNEGSKA (reference sequence). Germline trimming cut 0 bases from V and 5 bases from J; bases unmatched to any gene: 14. CDR3 residues: CSARELEGTRVPETQYF. The CDR3 region has the DNA TGCAGTGCTAGAGAACTCGAAGGGACTAGGGTACCGGAGACCCAGTACTTC.

This clonotype showed up many times. The chain employs TRBV20-1 and TRBJ2-7, with 7 bases fitting TRBD2. Germline lookup yields CDR1 DFQATT and CDR2 SNEGSKA (reference sequence). Germline trimming cut 0 bases from V and 2 bases from J; bases unmatched to any gene: 13. The CDR3 contains 17 residues. CDR3 sequence reads: CSARDFLPREEPYEQYF. The CDR3 DNA reads TGCAGTGCTAGAGATTTTCTCCCCCGGGAGGAACCCTACGAGCAGTACTTC.

The J gene is TRBJ2-2, the V gene TRBV5-4; TRBD2 might be the D (6 bases). This CDR3 has 16 residues. Trimming took off 3 bases at V and 1 base at J, with 13 bases between the two ends. Germline V CDR1 and CDR2: SGHNT, YYREEE (reference sequence). The CDR3 region has the DNA TGTGCCAGCAGCTCCCTGATAGCGGTGAACACCGGGGAGCTGTTTTTT. This gives the protein CASSSLIAVNTGELFF.

This clonotype was observed many times. The chain couples TRBV4-1 to TRBJ2-1, with D perhaps matching TRBD2 (5 bases). Germline V lookup: CDR1 MGHRA, CDR2 YSYEKL. V lost 0 bases and J lost 0, with 12 bases in between. CDR3 size: 17 residues. CDR3 loop: CASSQDSTTSSYNEQFF. For the CDR3, the DNA is TGCGCCAGCAGCCAAGATAGTACTACTAGCTCCTACAATGAGCAGTTCTTC.

The table lists this clonotype with many counts. The rearrangement joins TRBV12-3 or TRBV12-4 to TRBJ2-2; weak D call: TRBD1 (6 bases). The V end lost 6 bases, the J end lost 6 bases, and 14 bases lay between the germline ends. This CDR3 spans 14 amino acids. The CDR3 loop reads CASRPWGTPGELFF. The CDR3 nucleotides are TGTGCCAGCAGGCCATGGGGGACACCCGGGGAGCTGTTTTTT.

There are a few counts of this clonotype. This sequence joins TRBV30 and TRBJ2-7; 9 bases agree with TRBD1. J was trimmed by 0 bases and V by 0 bases; bases with no gene match: 3. The CDR3 sequence is 15 residues long. The germline V gene encodes CDR1 GTSNPN and CDR2 SVGIG (reference sequence). CDR3 sequence reads: CAWSVGTGSSYEQYF. In nucleotides, the CDR3 is TGTGCCTGGAGTGTAGGGACAGGGAGCTCCTACGAGCAGTACTTC.

Comment on this clonotype: Given a far larger clone just one base away, this is likely a sequencing read error. The gene calls are TRBV7-8 and TRBJ2-5; D ambiguous. The J call may not be correct, given that the DNA end is closer to TRBJ2-1. This CDR3 contains 11 residues. Germline V gene sequence: CDR1 SGHVS, CDR2 FQNEAQ. The CDR3 reads CANSFGNEQFF. CDR3 DNA: TGTGCCAACAGCTTTGGTAATGAGCAGTTCTTC.

With respect to this clonotype: This sequence may be a read error, since a much larger clone differs from it by one base. The chain combines TRBV29-1 with TRBJ2-1; D not certain. The CDR3 extends over 14 amino acids. Germline V lookup: CDR1 SQVTM, CDR2 ANQGSEA. DNA of the CDR3: TGCAGCGTTGAGTTTGGTCGTTCCTACAATGAGCAGCTCTTC. This encodes CSVEFGRSYNEQLF.

This clonotype was detected ten times or more. This chain uses TRBV7-9 with TRBJ2-7; D unresolved. Germline V gene sequence: CDR1 SEHNR, CDR2 FQNEAQ (reference sequence). This CDR3 region has 15 residues. V lost 1 base to trimming and J lost 7 bases, with 17 bases between them. The CDR3 DNA reads TGTGCCAGCAGCTTAGAGCGAGCGCCCGCTGATGAGCAGTACTTC. It is translated as CASSLERAPADEQYF.

This rearrangement joins TRBV30 to TRBJ2-7, with 7 bases aligning to TRBD2. V shed 0 bases, J shed 5 bases, and the junction held 10 bases outside the gene matches. Germline CDR1 GTSNPN, CDR2 SVGIG (reference sequence). There are 15 residues in the CDR3. CDR3 nucleotide sequence: TGTGCCTGGAGTGTAGGTTGGGGGACTAACGACGAGCAGTACTTC. As protein: CAWSVGWGTNDEQYF.

At least ten counts were recorded for this clonotype. The gene calls are TRBV5-1 and TRBJ2-7; 15 positions agree with TRBD2. V was pared by 4 bases and J by 0 bases, with 2 bases of the junction left unmatched. Germline V gene data show CDR1 as SGHRS and CDR2 as YFSETQ. CDR3 length equals 16 residues. CDR3 bases: TGCGCCAGCAGCCGGACTAGCGGGAGGGCCTCCTACGAGCAGTACTTC. This codes for CASSRTSGRASYEQYF.

Only a few counts were recorded for this clonotype. J is TRBJ2-1 and V is TRBV20-1, with TRBD2 identical over 8 bases. From germline, CDR1 is DFQATT and CDR2 SNEGSKA (reference sequence). After removal of 3 bases from V and 4 bases from J, the junction contained 26 bases not matched to a gene. The CDR3 spans 21 residues. The CDR3 is CSASGLEREGLVAKAYNEQFF. The CDR3 DNA follows: TGCAGTGCTAGTGGTCTTGAACGGGAGGGCCTTGTTGCTAAGGCTTACAATGAGCAGTTCTTC.

In this sample, this clonotype turned up many times. V gene TRBV30 combines with J gene TRBJ1-1, with 8 bases matching TRBD1. The CDR3 runs to 14 residues. Germline CDR1 is GTSNPN and CDR2 is SVGIG (reference sequence). After removal of 5 bases from V and 7 bases from J, the junction contained 12 bases not matched to a gene. The CDR3 bases are TGTGCCTGGGGGGGGGGCAGGGGGCGGCGTGAAGCTTTCTTT. It translates to CAWGGGRGRREAFF.

In this sample, this clonotype turned up many times. This chain uses TRBV20-1 with TRBJ2-4; 7 bases map to TRBD2. The CDR3 is 14 amino acids. V shed 1 base, J shed 6 bases, and the junction held 6 bases outside the gene matches. Looked up from germline, CDR1 is DFQATT and CDR2 is SNEGSKA (reference sequence). Written as DNA, the CDR3 is TGCAGTGCTAGAGGGGGAGGGGCCGGAAACATTCAGTACTTC. Amino acids: CSARGGGAGNIQYF.

The gene calls are TRBV20-1 and TRBJ2-2, with 10 bases lining up with TRBD2. V trimming: 6 bases; J trimming: 4 bases; junction bases outside the gene matches: 8. CDR3 length equals 15 residues. Germline-derived CDR1 and CDR2 are DFQATT and SNEGSKA (reference sequence). CDR3 coding DNA: TGCAGTGCCCCAGCGGGAGGGCCCGGCACCGGGGAGCTGTTTTTT. Protein product: CSAPAGGPGTGELFF.

The table lists this clonotype with many counts. J is TRBJ1-6 and V is TRBV27, with D unclear. The CDR3 spans 15 residues. The germline V and J ends were trimmed by 0 bases and 6 bases, with 9 bases remaining between them. The germline CDR1 and CDR2 sequences are MNHEY and SMNVEV (reference sequence). CDR3 DNA: TGTGCCAGCAGTTTATCGGGAGCTATTAATTCACCCCTCCACTTT. Amino acid sequence: CASSLSGAINSPLHF.

As to this clonotype: A clone one base away is much larger, so this may be a read error. This rearrangement joins TRBV11-3 to TRBJ2-7; D remains ambiguous. CDR1 and CDR2 from the germline V gene are SGHNT and YENEEA. The CDR3 covers 13 residues. This CDR3 is CASSLAHSHEQYF. For the CDR3, the DNA is TGTGCCAGCAGCTTAGCCCACTCCCACGAGCAGTACTTC.

This clonotype was counted only a few times. V usage is TRBV20-1 and J usage is TRBJ2-5; D perhaps matches TRBD1 (5 bases). Germline V gives CDR1 DFQATT, CDR2 SNEGSKA (reference sequence). The CDR3 has 13 amino acids. With 3 bases removed from V and 6 bases from J, the gap between germline ends came to 14 bases. The CDR3 region is CSARTEFKKTQYF. CDR3 sequence (DNA): TGCAGTGCTAGGACAGAGTTCAAGAAGACCCAGTACTTC.